This T cell receptor (beta chain) appears in the sequencing data of a study of blood T cell repertoires in COVID-19. Generated by immunoSEQ multiplex PCR, the TCRdb table keeps only in-frame clones and is missing some. The table lists 50,000 to 55,000 clones, just under 90% of them singletons. Germline trimming cut 1 base from V and 5 bases from J; bases unmatched to any gene: 5. The germline V gene has CDR1 SGHAT and CDR2 FQNNGV. The CDR3 loop spans 14 amino acids. This clone was detected only a few times. Specimen: peripheral blood. This TCR was recovered from a man in his fifties with acute or convalescent COVID-19. This rearrangement joins TRBV11-2 to TRBJ2-7; 7 bases fit TRBD1. The CDR3 DNA follows: TGTGCCAGCAGCTTAGGACAGGGTGCCCACGAGCAGTACTTC. This codes for CASSLGQGAHEQYF. Full variable domain (outside the CDR3, taken from reference TRBV11-2 and TRBJ2-7): EAGVAQSPRYKIIEKRQSVAFWCNPISGHATLYWYQQILGQGPKLLIQFQNNGVVDDSQLPKDRFSAERLKGVDSTLKIQPAKLEDSAVYLCASSLGQGAHEQYFGPGTRLTVT.